This is a list of T cell receptor beta chains from one sample in a study of CD8 T cells in ankylosing spondylitis. TCRdb ran MiXCR on the 5' RACE reads and lists one entry per CDR3 protein. The table lists under 250,000 distinct CDR3 sequences, roughly 10% of them singletons. Input material: blood, either unsorted or a sorted T cell fraction (not recorded which). The origin of the receptors is a male donor with ankylosing spondylitis or in good health (not recorded which). Both conserved end residues are part of each CDR3. Fields, in order: J gene, V gene, D gene, clone size, CDR3 DNA, CDR3 protein. D genes are given only for firm matches. For some rows the clone size is stated as once, few or many, or as a class when expanded; others skip it.

j_gene: TRBJ2-1
v_gene: TRBV24-1
d_gene: TRBD2
abundance: many
CDR3nt: TGTGCCACCAGTCGGGGAGCGGGATACAATGAGCAGTTCTTC
CDR3aa: CATSRGAGYNEQFF

j_gene: TRBJ2-7
v_gene: TRBV10-3
d_gene: NA
abundance: many
CDR3nt: TGTGCCATCAGTTCGGGACTGCTGAGCGATCACGAGCAGTACTTC
CDR3aa: CAISSGLLSDHEQYF

j_gene: TRBJ1-1
v_gene: TRBV5-1
d_gene: NA
abundance: many
CDR3nt: TGCGCCAGCAGCTTGCAGACCTTGAACACTGAAGCTTTCTTT
CDR3aa: CASSLQTLNTEAFF

j_gene: TRBJ2-1
v_gene: TRBV5-5
d_gene: TRBD2
abundance: few
CDR3nt: TGTGCCAGCATCATCTCGGGGGGGGCTAATGAGCAGTTCTTC
CDR3aa: CASIISGGANEQFF

j_gene: TRBJ2-1
v_gene: TRBV20-1
d_gene: TRBD2
abundance: many
CDR3nt: TGCAGTGCTGTCCGGACTAGCGGTTACAATGAGCAGTTCTTC
CDR3aa: CSAVRTSGYNEQFF

j_gene: TRBJ2-3
v_gene: TRBV12-3/TRBV12-4
d_gene: NA
abundance: many
CDR3nt: TGTGCCAGCAGCCGAGGACTAGATACGCAGTATTTT
CDR3aa: CASSRGLDTQYF

j_gene: TRBJ2-7
v_gene: TRBV20-1
d_gene: NA
abundance: NA
CDR3nt: TGCAGTGCTAGGGGCGGGGACGAGTACTTC
CDR3aa: CSARGGDEYF

j_gene: TRBJ1-2
v_gene: TRBV6-1
d_gene: NA
abundance: many
CDR3nt: TGTGCCAGCGCTCTGGAGGGCTATGGCTACACCTTC
CDR3aa: CASALEGYGYTF

j_gene: TRBJ2-7
v_gene: TRBV4-1
d_gene: NA
abundance: many
CDR3nt: TGCGCCAGCAGCCAAGCTTACAGCAGCTCCTACGAGCAGTACTTC
CDR3aa: CASSQAYSSSYEQYF

j_gene: TRBJ2-5
v_gene: TRBV6-1
d_gene: NA
abundance: few
CDR3nt: TGTGCCAGCAGCCGCCGGCCCCGAGAGACCCAGTACTTC
CDR3aa: CASSRRPRETQYF

j_gene: TRBJ2-7
v_gene: TRBV15
d_gene: NA
abundance: many
CDR3nt: TGTGCCACCAGCAGAGAGAGCGGAGAATCCTACGAGCAGTACTTC
CDR3aa: CATSRESGESYEQYF

j_gene: TRBJ2-2
v_gene: TRBV29-1
d_gene: NA
abundance: many
CDR3nt: TGCAGCGCCGCAAGGACAGTTAACACCGGGGAGCTGTTTTTT
CDR3aa: CSAARTVNTGELFF

j_gene: TRBJ1-1
v_gene: TRBV7-2
d_gene: NA
abundance: NA
CDR3nt: TGTGCCAGCAGCTTAGGGGCCCTCCGGACTGAAGCTTTCTTT
CDR3aa: CASSLGALRTEAFF

j_gene: TRBJ2-1
v_gene: TRBV9
d_gene: NA
abundance: many
CDR3nt: TGTGCCAGCAGCGTAGATGTGGGGTACAATGAGCAGTTCTTC
CDR3aa: CASSVDVGYNEQFF

j_gene: TRBJ2-1
v_gene: TRBV4-1
d_gene: NA
abundance: many
CDR3nt: TGCGCCAGCAGCCAAGATTACGGGGGAGGGCAGTTCTTC
CDR3aa: CASSQDYGGGQFF

j_gene: TRBJ2-7
v_gene: TRBV5-1
d_gene: NA
abundance: NA
CDR3nt: TGCGCCAGCAGCTTGTTCGGAGAGGGCTACGAGCAGTACTTC
CDR3aa: CASSLFGEGYEQYF

j_gene: TRBJ2-2
v_gene: TRBV12-5
d_gene: TRBD2
abundance: NA
CDR3nt: TGTGCTAGTGCTCTAGCGGGCGTGAACCTCGGGGAGCTGTTTTTT
CDR3aa: CASALAGVNLGELFF

j_gene: TRBJ1-4
v_gene: TRBV7-8
d_gene: NA
abundance: many
CDR3nt: TGTGCCAGCAGCTTAAGGGTCCAGGGGAATGAAAAACTGTTTTTT
CDR3aa: CASSLRVQGNEKLFF

j_gene: TRBJ2-7
v_gene: TRBV5-1
d_gene: NA
abundance: many
CDR3nt: TGCGCCAGCAGCTTGGACAGCCACTACGAGCAGTACTTC
CDR3aa: CASSLDSHYEQYF

j_gene: TRBJ2-1
v_gene: TRBV12-3/TRBV12-4
d_gene: NA
abundance: many
CDR3nt: TGTGCCAGCAGTCCACAGTGGGAGCAGTTCTTC
CDR3aa: CASSPQWEQFF

j_gene: TRBJ1-5
v_gene: TRBV12-3/TRBV12-4
d_gene: NA
abundance: NA
CDR3nt: TGTGCCAGCAGCTCCGGGTCTTTTTCGGCCCAGCATTTT
CDR3aa: CASSSGSFSAQHF

j_gene: TRBJ2-1
v_gene: TRBV4-2
d_gene: NA
abundance: many
CDR3nt: TGTGCCAGCAGCCAAGCAGAGGGGGCGGGGGGCGATGAGCAGTTCTTC
CDR3aa: CASSQAEGAGGDEQFF

j_gene: TRBJ2-1
v_gene: TRBV28
d_gene: NA
abundance: few
CDR3nt: TGTGCCAGCAGGCCAAGGGGCGGGAACAATGAGCAGTTCTTC
CDR3aa: CASRPRGGNNEQFF

j_gene: TRBJ1-3
v_gene: TRBV7-9
d_gene: NA
abundance: many
CDR3nt: TGTGCCAGCAGCTTAATGGCGAGCTCTGGAAACACCATATATTTT
CDR3aa: CASSLMASSGNTIYF